This TCR beta chain was captured by sequencing in a study of PD-1 blockade in classical Hodgkin lymphoma. Germline CDR1 and CDR2: SEHNR and FQNEAQ (reference sequence). Trimming pared 5 bases from V and 4 bases from J, leaving 9 bases between. The CDR3 is made up of 13 amino acids. Whole-study findings and limits: For complete responders, baseline diversity was comparable to that of newly diagnosed patients. By C4D1, diversity of CD4+ TCRs had risen significantly, whereas that of CD8+ TCRs had not.

Indicated time point: cycle 4 day 1 (C4D1), after less than 7 weeks of nivolumab. Each of the patients experienced relapse following autologous stem cell transplantation, and their brentuximab vedotin exposure differed. A note on this clone: Its specificity is unknown.

Data came from immunoSEQ multiplex PCR; TCRdb stores just in-frame clones and leaves some out. The table has roughly 64,000 clones, approximately 90% seen once. The rearrangement uses TRBV7-9 and TRBJ2-1; tentative D call: TRBD1 (6 bases). The sequences come from peripheral blood mononuclear cells (PBMCs), collected before the fourth cycle of nivolumab. This TCR was recovered from a human donor with classical Hodgkin lymphoma. The CDR3, as DNA: TGTGCCAGCAGCAAACAGGGATACAATGAGCAGTTCTTC. Its translation: CASSKQGYNEQFF. The full variable domain, completed using reference TRBV7-9 and TRBJ2-1, is DTGVSQNPRHKITKRGQNVTFRCDPISEHNRLYWYRQTLGQGPEFLTYFQNEAQLEKSRLLSDRFSAERPKGSFSTLEIQRTEQGDSAMYLCASSKQGYNEQFFGPGTRLTVL.